This paragraph reports one TCR beta chain. This specimen belongs to a study of blood T cell repertoires in COVID-19. The CDR3 contains 17 residues. V shed 0 bases, J shed 5 bases, and the junction held 3 bases outside the gene matches. Germline V CDR1 and CDR2: WNHNN, SYGVQD (reference sequence). Original data processing: Researchers report that nucleated cell counts were estimated from reference gene primer amplification. Only in-frame clones appear in the TCRdb table, and some are missing; sequencing was by immunoSEQ multiplex PCR. Clonal size and the V and J genes are those of that table, whereas D and trimming came from the DNA. The sample yields around 220,000 clones, 82% seen once.

This receptor was obtained from a woman aged 80 or older with COVID-19, enrolled during active disease. The specimen was peripheral blood. V usage is TRBV10-1 and J usage is TRBJ2-1, with 14 nucleotides matching TRBD2. CDR3 nucleotides: TGCGCCAGCAGTGAGTCGGGGGGACTAGCGGGGGACAATGAGCAGTTCTTC. Translation gives CASSESGGLAGDNEQFF.